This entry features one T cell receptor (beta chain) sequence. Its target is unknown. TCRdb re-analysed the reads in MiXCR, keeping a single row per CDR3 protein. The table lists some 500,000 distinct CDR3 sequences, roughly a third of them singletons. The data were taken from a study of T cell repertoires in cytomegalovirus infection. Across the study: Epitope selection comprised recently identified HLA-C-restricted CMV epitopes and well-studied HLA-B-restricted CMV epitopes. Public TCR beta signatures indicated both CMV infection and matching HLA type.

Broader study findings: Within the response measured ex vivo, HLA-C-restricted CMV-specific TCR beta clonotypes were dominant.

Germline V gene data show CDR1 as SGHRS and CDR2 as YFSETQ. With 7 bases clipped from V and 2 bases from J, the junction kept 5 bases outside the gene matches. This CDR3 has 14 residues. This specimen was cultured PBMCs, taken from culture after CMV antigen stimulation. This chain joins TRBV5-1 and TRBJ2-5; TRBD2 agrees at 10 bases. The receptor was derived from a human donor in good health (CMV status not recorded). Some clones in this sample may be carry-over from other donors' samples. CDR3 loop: CASQSGRGQETQYF. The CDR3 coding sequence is TGCGCCAGCCAAAGCGGGAGGGGACAAGAGACCCAGTACTTC. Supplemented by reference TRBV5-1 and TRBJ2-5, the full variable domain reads KAGVTQTPRYLIKTRGQQVTLSCSPISGHRSVSWYQQTPGQGLQFLFEYFSETQRNKGNFPGRFSGRQFSNSRSEMNVSTLELGDSALYLCASQSGRGQETQYFGPGTRLLVL.